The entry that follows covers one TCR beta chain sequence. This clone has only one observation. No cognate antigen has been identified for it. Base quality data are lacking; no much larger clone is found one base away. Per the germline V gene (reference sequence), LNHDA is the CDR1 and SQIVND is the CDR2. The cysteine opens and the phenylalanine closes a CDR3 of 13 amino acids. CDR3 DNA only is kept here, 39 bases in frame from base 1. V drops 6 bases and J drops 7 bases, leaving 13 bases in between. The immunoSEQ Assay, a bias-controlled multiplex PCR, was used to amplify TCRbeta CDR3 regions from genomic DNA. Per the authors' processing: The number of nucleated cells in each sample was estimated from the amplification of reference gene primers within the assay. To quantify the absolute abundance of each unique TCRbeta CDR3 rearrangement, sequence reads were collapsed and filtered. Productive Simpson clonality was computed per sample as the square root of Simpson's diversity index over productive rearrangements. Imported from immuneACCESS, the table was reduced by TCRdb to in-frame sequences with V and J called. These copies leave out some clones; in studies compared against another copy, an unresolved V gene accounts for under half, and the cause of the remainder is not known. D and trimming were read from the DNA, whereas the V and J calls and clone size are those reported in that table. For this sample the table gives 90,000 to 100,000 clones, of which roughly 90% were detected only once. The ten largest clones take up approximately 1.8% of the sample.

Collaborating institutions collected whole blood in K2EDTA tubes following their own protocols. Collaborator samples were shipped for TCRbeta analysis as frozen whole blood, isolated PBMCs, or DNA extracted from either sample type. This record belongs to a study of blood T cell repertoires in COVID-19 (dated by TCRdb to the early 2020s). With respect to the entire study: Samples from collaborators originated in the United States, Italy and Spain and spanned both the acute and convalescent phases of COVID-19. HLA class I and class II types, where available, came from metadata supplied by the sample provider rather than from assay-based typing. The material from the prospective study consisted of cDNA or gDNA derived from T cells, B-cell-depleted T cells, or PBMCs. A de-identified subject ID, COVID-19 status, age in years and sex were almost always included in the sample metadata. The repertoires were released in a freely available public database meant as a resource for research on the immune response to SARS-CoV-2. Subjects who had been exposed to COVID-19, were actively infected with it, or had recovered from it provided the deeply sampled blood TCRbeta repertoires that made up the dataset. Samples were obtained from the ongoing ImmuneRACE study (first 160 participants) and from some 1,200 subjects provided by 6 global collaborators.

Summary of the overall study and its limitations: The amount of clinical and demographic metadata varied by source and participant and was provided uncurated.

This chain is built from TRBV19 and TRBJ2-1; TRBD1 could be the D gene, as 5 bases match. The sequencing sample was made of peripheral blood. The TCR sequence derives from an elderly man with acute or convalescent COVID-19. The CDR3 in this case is CASRGRVLNEQFF. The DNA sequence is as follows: TGTGCCAGTAGAGGCAGGGTTTTGAATGAGCAGTTCTTC.